This T cell receptor (beta chain) was found in a study of blood T cell repertoires in COVID-19. Original methodology: By means of reference gene primer amplification, nucleated cell counts were estimated. The data were produced by immunoSEQ multiplex PCR, yet TCRdb's version contains in-frame clones alone and is incomplete. That table furnishes V, J and clone size, whereas the DNA furnished D and trimming. Among 130,000 to 150,000 clones listed, over 80% were seen once. The sequence was collected from a woman aged 45-65 years who had been exposed to COVID-19. Sequenced input: PBMCs or T cells enriched from blood (not recorded which).

The CDR3 region has the DNA TGTGCCAGCAGCGTCCCGGGACAGGGCGGCTACACCTTC. As protein: CASSVPGQGGYTF. V and J are TRBV9 and TRBJ1-2; 9 bases are a match to TRBD1. With V trimmed by 2 bases and J by 8 bases, 4 bases remained unmatched. The length of the CDR3 is 13 residues. Germline assignment: CDR1 SGDLS and CDR2 YYNGEE.